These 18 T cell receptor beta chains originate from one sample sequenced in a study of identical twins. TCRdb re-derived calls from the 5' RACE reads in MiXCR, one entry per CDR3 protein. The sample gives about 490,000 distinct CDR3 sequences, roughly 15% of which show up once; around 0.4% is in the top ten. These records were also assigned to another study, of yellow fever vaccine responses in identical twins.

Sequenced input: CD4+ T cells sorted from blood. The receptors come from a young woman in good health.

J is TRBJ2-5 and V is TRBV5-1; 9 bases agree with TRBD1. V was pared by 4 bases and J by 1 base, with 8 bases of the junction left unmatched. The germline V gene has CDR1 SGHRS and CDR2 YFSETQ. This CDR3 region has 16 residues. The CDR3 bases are TGCGCCAGCAGCACCCTGGTGACAGGGGGCCAAGAGACCCAGTACTTC. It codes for CASSTLVTGGQETQYF.

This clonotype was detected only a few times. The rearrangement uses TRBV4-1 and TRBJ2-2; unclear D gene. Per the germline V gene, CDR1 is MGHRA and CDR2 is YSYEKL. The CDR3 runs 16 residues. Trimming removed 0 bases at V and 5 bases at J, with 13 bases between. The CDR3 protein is CASSQELGRLTGELFF. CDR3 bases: TGCGCCAGCAGCCAAGAGCTCGGCCGTCTGACCGGGGAGCTGTTTTTT.

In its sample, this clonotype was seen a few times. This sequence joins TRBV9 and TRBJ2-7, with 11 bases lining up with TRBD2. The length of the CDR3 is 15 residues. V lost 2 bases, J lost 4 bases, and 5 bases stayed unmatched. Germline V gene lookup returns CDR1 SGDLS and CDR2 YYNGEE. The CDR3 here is CASSVGTSGAYEQYF. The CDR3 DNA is TGTGCCAGCAGCGTTGGGACTAGCGGTGCTTACGAGCAGTACTTC.

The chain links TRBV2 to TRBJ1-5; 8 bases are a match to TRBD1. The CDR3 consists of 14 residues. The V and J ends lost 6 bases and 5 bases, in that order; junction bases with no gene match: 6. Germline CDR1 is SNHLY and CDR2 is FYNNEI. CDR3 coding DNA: TGTGCCAGCAGCGTAGGACAGGGTGATCAGCCCCAGCATTTT. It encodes CASSVGQGDQPQHF.

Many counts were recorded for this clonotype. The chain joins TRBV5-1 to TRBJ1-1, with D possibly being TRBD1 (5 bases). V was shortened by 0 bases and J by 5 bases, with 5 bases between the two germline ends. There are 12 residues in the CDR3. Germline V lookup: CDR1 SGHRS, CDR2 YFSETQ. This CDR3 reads CASSLGQTEAFF. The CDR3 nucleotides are TGCGCCAGCAGCTTGGGACAGACTGAAGCTTTCTTT.

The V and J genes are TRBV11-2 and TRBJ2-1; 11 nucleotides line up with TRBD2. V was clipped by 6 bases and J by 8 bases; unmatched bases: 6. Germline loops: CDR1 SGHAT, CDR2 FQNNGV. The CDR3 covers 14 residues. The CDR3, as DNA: TGTGCCAGCAGACCTGGGACTAGCGGCGATGAGCAGTTCTTC. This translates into CASRPGTSGDEQFF.

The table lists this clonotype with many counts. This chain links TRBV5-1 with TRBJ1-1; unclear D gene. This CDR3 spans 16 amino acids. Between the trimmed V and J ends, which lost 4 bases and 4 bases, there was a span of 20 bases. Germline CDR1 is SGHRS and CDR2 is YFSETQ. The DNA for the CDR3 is TGCGCCAGCAGCCTCCAGATAGAATCGTGGGGCACTGAAGCTTTCTTT. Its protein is CASSLQIESWGTEAFF.

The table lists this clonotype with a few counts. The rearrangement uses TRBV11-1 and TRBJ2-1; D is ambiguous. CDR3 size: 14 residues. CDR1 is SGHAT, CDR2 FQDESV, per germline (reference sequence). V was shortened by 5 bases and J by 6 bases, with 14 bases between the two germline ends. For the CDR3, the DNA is TGTGCCAGCAGCCCCCTCCGGGCGGCCAATGAGCAGTTCTTC. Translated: CASSPLRAANEQFF.

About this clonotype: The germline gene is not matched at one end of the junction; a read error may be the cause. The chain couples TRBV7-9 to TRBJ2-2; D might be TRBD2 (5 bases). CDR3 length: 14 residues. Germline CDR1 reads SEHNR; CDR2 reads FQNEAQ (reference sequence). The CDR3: CASSLVPVTGELSF. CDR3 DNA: TGTGCCAGCAGCTTAGTGCCCGTTACCGGGGAGCTGTCTTTT. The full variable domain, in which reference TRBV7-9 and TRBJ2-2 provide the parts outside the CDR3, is DTGVSQNPRHKITKRGQNVTFRCDPISEHNRLYWYRQTLGQGPEFLTYFQNEAQLEKSRLLSDRFSAERPKGSFSTLEIQRTEQGDSAMYLCASSLVPVTGELSFGEGSRLTVL.

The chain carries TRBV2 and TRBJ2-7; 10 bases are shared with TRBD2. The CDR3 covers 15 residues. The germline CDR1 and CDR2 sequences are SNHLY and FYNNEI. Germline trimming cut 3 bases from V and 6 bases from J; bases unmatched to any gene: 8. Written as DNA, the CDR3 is TGTGCCAGCAGTGAGGCTAGCGGGAGTCTTGGCGAGCAGTACTTC. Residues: CASSEASGSLGEQYF. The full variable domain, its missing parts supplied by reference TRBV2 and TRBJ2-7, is EPEVTQTPSHQVTQMGQEVILRCVPISNHLYFYWYRQILGQKVEFLVSFYNNEISEKSEIFDDQFSVERPDGSNFTLKIRSTKLEDSAMYFCASSEASGSLGEQYFGPGTRLTVT.

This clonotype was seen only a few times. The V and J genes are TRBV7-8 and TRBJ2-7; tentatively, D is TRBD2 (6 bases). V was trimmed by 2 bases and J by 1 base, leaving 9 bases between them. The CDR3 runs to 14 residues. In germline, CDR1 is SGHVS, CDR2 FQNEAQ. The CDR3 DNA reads TGTGCCAGCAGCTTAAAGCGGGTTTCCTACGAGCAGTACTTC. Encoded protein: CASSLKRVSYEQYF.

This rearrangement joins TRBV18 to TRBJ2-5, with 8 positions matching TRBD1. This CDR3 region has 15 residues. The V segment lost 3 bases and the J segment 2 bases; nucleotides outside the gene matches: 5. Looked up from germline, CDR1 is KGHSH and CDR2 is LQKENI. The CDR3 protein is CASSPPYRGQETQYF. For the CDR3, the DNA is TGTGCCAGCTCACCGCCCTACAGGGGGCAAGAGACCCAGTACTTC.

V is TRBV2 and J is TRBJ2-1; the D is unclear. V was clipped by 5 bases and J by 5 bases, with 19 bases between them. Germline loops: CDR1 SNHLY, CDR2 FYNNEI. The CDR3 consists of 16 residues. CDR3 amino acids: CASSLVLDQAHNEQFF. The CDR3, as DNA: TGTGCCAGCAGTCTGGTTTTGGACCAGGCCCACAATGAGCAGTTCTTC.

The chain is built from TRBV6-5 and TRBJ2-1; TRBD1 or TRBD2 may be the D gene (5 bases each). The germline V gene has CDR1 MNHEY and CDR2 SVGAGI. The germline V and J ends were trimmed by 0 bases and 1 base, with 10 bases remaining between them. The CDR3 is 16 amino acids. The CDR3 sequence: CASSYSGVLSYNEQFF. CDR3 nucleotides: TGTGCCAGCAGTTACTCGGGGGTTCTTTCCTACAATGAGCAGTTCTTC.

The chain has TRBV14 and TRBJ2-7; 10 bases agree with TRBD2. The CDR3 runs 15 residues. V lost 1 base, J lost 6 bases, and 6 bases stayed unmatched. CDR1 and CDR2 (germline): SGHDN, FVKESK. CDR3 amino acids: CASSQGSGRAPEQYF. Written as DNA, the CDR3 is TGTGCCAGCAGCCAAGGGAGCGGGAGGGCCCCCGAGCAGTACTTC.

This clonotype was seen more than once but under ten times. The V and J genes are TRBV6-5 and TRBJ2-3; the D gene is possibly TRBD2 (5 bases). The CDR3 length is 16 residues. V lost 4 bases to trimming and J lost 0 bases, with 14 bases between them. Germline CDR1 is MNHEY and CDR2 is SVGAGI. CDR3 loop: CASSSASPQSTDTQYF. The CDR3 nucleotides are TGTGCCAGCAGTTCGGCTAGCCCGCAGAGCACAGATACGCAGTATTTT.

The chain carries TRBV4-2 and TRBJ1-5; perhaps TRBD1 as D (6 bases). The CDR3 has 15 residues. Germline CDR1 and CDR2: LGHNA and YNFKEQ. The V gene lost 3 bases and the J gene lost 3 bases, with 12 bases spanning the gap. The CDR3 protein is CASSQGPGANQPQHF. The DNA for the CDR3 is TGTGCCAGCAGCCAGGGTCCAGGGGCCAATCAGCCCCAGCATTTT.

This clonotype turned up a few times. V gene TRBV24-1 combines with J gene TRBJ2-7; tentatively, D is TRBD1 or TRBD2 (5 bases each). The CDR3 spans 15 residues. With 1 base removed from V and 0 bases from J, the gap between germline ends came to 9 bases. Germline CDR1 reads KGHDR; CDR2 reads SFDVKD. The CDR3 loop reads CATSDFGTVSYEQYV. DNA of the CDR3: TGTGCCACCAGTGATTTCGGGACGGTCTCCTACGAGCAGTACGTC.